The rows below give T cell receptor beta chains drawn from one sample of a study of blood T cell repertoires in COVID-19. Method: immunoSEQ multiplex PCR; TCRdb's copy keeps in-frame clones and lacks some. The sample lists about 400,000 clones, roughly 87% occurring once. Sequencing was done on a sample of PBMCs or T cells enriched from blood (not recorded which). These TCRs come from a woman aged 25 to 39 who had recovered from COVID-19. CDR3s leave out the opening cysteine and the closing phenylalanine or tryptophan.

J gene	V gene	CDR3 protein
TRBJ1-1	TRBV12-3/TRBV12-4	ASSWTGPWGAF
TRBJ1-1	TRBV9	ASSLGQGRNTEAF
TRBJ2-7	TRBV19	ASSVIKGDEQY
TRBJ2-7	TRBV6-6	ASSYRREGPYEQY
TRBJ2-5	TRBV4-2	ASSQVAGPQETQY
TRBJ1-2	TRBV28	ASSFSRGLEYGYT
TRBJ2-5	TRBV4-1	ASSRAAIQETQY
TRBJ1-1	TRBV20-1	SARRQGEAF
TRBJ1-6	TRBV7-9	ASSQGTGTTPLH
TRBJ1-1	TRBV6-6	ASSRTEGRGTEAF
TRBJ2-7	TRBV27	ASSSLQGPPREQY
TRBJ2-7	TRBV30	AWSVTRVDDEQY
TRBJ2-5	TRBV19	ASRRLAGGQETQY
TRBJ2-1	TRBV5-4	ASSLGTSGSYNEQF
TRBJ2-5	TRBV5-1	ASSFRGRETQY
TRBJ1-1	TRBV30	ATKPRDSTEAF
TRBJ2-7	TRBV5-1	ASSWTGGVSYEQY
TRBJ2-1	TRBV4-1	ASSPRGSGINEQF
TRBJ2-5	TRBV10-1	ASSPGFSTGGSWETQY
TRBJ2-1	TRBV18	ASAYRDRGYNEQF
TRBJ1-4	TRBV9	ASSEGGGNEKLF
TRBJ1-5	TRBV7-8	ASSPSRGNQPQH
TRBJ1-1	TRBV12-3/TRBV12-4	ASKTVNTEAF
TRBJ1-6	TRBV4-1	ASSQDPGFYNSPLH
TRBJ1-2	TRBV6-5	ASSYSGDKHGCT
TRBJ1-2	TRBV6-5	ASSRQSANYGYT
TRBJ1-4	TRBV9	ASSVAEGEGQEKLF
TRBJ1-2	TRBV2	ASSLQGANYGYT
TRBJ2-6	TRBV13	ASSFGRASSGANVLT
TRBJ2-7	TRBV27	ASSLRTSGSSYEQY
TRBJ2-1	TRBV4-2	ASSQGPGLARSQQF
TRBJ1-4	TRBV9	ASSAPGDTTNEKLF
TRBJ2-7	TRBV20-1	SASALGGMVQY
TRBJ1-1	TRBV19	ASSITGAMNTEAF
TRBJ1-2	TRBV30	AFGTYGYT
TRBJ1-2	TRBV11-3	ASSLGQGEGYT
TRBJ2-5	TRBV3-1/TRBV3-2	ASQRTEGGTQY
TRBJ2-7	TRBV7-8	ASSLGASGAGEQY
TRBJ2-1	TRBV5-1	ASSLASRNEQF
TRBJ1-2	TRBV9	ASSVDRGFGGYT
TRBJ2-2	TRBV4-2	ASSQVQKTGELF
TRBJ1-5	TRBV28	ASTRGSNQPQH
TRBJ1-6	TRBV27	ASSLGLGDSPLH
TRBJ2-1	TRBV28	ASSDQRERTYNEQF
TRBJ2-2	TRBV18	ASSPGTLTGELF
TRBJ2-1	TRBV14	ASSQDLGLARHYNEQF
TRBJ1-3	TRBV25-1	ASNQGTIY
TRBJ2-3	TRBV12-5	ASEAGGGRLNTQY
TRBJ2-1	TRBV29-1	SADSRDFSYNEQF
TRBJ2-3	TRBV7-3	ASSFGSGGESSTDTQY
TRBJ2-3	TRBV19	ASSSRRGGSTPDTQY
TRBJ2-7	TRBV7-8	ASSRDGGGEQY
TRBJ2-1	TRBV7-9	ASSLEDLAGANEQF
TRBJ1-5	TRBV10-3	AISERGYSNQPQH
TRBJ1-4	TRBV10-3	AISGNRDVTNEKLF
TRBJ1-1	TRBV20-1	SAPTGQRAF
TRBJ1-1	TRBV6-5	ASNPDRDTEAF
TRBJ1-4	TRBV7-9	ASSRGSEKLF